This is a list of T cell receptor beta chains from one sample in a study of PD-1 blockade in mismatch repair-deficient tumors. Only in-frame clones appear in the TCRdb table, and some are missing; sequencing was by immunoSEQ multiplex PCR. Among 100,000 to 150,000 clones listed, around 86% were seen once. The sample in question was peripheral blood, obtained 44 weeks after starting pembrolizumab. The receptors stem from an adult with mismatch repair-deficient cancer. CDR3s include the opening cysteine and the closing phenylalanine or tryptophan. Each record gives: clone size, V gene, D gene, J gene, CDR3 protein, CDR3 DNA. The D gene is left open where the match is weak. Part of the rows lack a size; the others show once, few, many or a class for expanded clones.

NA	TRBV7-6	NA	TRBJ2-5	CASSLGLALETQYF	TGTGCCAGCAGCTTAGGTCTAGCGTTGGAGACCCAGTACTTC
NA	TRBV9	NA	TRBJ2-2	CASSEKFDVNTGELFF	TGTGCCAGCAGTGAAAAATTTGATGTAAACACCGGGGAGCTGTTTTTT
NA	TRBV11-2	TRBD1	TRBJ2-5	CASSTNAPGQGFLETQYF	TGTGCCAGCAGCACTAACGCACCTGGACAGGGGTTCTTGGAGACCCAGTACTTC
NA	TRBV11-3	TRBD1	TRBJ2-4	CASSLGQGENIQYF	TGTGCCAGCAGCTTGGGACAGGGAGAAAACATTCAGTACTTC
NA	TRBV6-5	NA	TRBJ2-1	CASRYRDSGTYNEQFF	TGTGCCAGCAGATACCGGGACTCCGGCACCTACAATGAGCAGTTCTTC
few	TRBV7-9	NA	TRBJ2-5	CASSSLPRGETQYF	TGTGCCAGCAGCTCCTTGCCCCGCGGAGAGACCCAGTACTTC
NA	TRBV11-1	TRBD2	TRBJ2-5	CASSPGTSGQETQYF	TGTGCCAGCAGCCCTGGGACTAGCGGACAAGAGACCCAGTACTTC
NA	TRBV11-2	TRBD1	TRBJ2-1	CASSRTGGNVYNEQFF	TGTGCCAGCAGCAGGACAGGGGGCAACGTCTACAATGAGCAGTTCTTC
once	TRBV11-3	NA	TRBJ2-3	CASSPSGVGTDTQYF	TGTGCCAGCAGCCCCTCGGGCGTGGGCACAGATACGCAGTATTTT
NA	TRBV7-6	NA	TRBJ2-5	CASSLPGSGRTQYF	TGTGCCAGCAGCTTGCCGGGGTCGGGTAGGACCCAGTACTTC
once	TRBV11-3	TRBD1	TRBJ2-7	CASSLGQGAREQYF	TGTGCCAGCAGCTTAGGACAGGGGGCGCGGGAGCAGTACTTC
NA	TRBV28	TRBD1	TRBJ1-2	CASSPGGGLQVNYGYTF	TGTGCCAGCAGTCCCGGAGGGGGCCTACAGGTTAACTATGGCTACACCTTC
once	TRBV7-9	TRBD2	TRBJ2-1	CASSVGTSGSNEQFF	TGTGCCAGCAGCGTCGGGACTAGCGGGAGCAATGAGCAGTTCTTC
NA	TRBV7-9	NA	TRBJ2-5	CASSLAGAGRETQYF	TGTGCCAGCAGCTTAGCGGGGGCAGGGCGGGAGACCCAGTACTTC
few	TRBV19	NA	TRBJ1-5	CASSHRGNQPQHF	TGTGCCAGTAGCCATCGGGGTAATCAGCCCCAGCATTTT
NA	TRBV6-5	TRBD2	TRBJ2-3	CASSASGVTDTQYF	TGTGCCAGCAGCGCTAGCGGGGTCACAGATACGCAGTATTTT
NA	TRBV6-5	NA	TRBJ1-2	CASSYSETSAGYTF	TGTGCCAGCAGTTACTCGGAGACTAGCGCGGGCTACACCTTC
NA	TRBV11-3	NA	TRBJ1-2	CASSILIGAGRFYTF	TGTGCCAGCAGCATCCTCATAGGGGCAGGGAGGTTCTACACCTTC
NA	TRBV27	TRBD2	TRBJ2-7	CASSLAGASSYEQYF	TGTGCCAGCAGTTTAGCGGGAGCGAGCTCCTACGAGCAGTACTTC
NA	TRBV5-1	NA	TRBJ2-5	CASSQSWRERQETQYF	TGCGCCAGCAGCCAATCGTGGAGGGAGAGGCAAGAGACCCAGTACTTC
NA	TRBV19	TRBD1	TRBJ1-2	CASSIRQGGGYTF	TGTGCCAGTAGTATCAGACAGGGAGGAGGCTACACCTTC
NA	TRBV2	NA	TRBJ1-3	CASREEASGNTIYF	TGTGCCAGCCGCGAGGAGGCCTCTGGAAACACCATATATTTT
NA	TRBV7-6	NA	TRBJ2-2	CASSWTQTGELFF	TGTGCCAGCAGTTGGACCCAAACCGGGGAGCTGTTTTTT
NA	TRBV4-1	NA	TRBJ2-1	CASSQEGEASSYNEQFF	TGCGCCAGCAGCCAAGAAGGTGAAGCGAGCTCCTACAATGAGCAGTTCTTC
NA	TRBV28	NA	TRBJ1-2	CASSPPGGADYGYTF	TGTGCCAGCAGTCCCCCGGGGGGCGCAGACTATGGCTACACCTTC
NA	TRBV13	NA	TRBJ2-7	CASSHSSPYEQYF	TGTGCCAGCAGCCATTCTAGTCCCTACGAGCAGTACTTC
NA	TRBV15	TRBD1	TRBJ1-5	CATSTRTGYGPQHF	TGTGCCACCAGCACCCGGACAGGCTATGGGCCCCAGCATTTT
NA	TRBV29-1	TRBD1	TRBJ2-3	CSVEGTGGSFPQYF	TGCAGCGTTGAAGGGACAGGGGGCTCTTTTCCGCAGTATTTT
once	TRBV27	NA	TRBJ2-1	CASRLSSLVFNEQFF	TGTGCCAGCCGCCTTAGTAGTCTCGTTTTCAATGAGCAGTTCTTC
NA	TRBV5-4	TRBD2	TRBJ2-1	CATTWVAGVGNEQFF	TGTGCCACCACCTGGGTAGCGGGAGTCGGCAATGAGCAGTTCTTC
NA	TRBV10-3	TRBD2	TRBJ2-3	CAISAGGANLFSGTTTDTQYF	TGTGCCATCAGTGCCGGGGGGGCGAATCTATTTAGCGGGACTACCACAGATACGCAGTATTTT
NA	TRBV7-2	NA	TRBJ1-5	CASSPQAGSSGGDQPQHF	TGTGCCAGCAGCCCCCAAGCGGGGAGTAGTGGAGGGGATCAGCCCCAGCATTTT
NA	TRBV7-9	TRBD2	TRBJ2-7	CASSLVAGATEQYF	TGTGCCAGCAGCTTAGTGGCGGGAGCTACCGAGCAGTACTTC
NA	TRBV11-2	NA	TRBJ2-6	CAASGVPGANVLTF	TGTGCCGCTTCAGGGGTCCCCGGGGCCAACGTCCTGACTTTC
once	TRBV7-9	NA	TRBJ1-1	CASSLESTGRGPNTEAFF	TGTGCCAGCAGCTTAGAGTCAACAGGGAGGGGACCGAACACTGAAGCTTTCTTT
once	TRBV29-1	NA	TRBJ1-1	CSVDKGAEAFF	TGCAGCGTTGACAAAGGCGCTGAAGCTTTCTTT
NA	TRBV11-2	NA	TRBJ2-1	CASSLGQRGNEQFF	TGTGCCAGCAGCCTAGGACAGAGAGGCAATGAGCAGTTCTTC
NA	TRBV27	NA	TRBJ2-5	CASSVRVGWTQYF	TGTGCCAGCAGTGTCAGGGTCGGGTGGACCCAGTACTTC
NA	TRBV2	NA	TRBJ2-1	CASSDYARPNEQFF	TGTGCCAGCAGTGATTATGCTCGACCGAATGAGCAGTTCTTC
NA	TRBV7-2	TRBD1	TRBJ2-3	CASSLGTGYTDTQYF	TGTGCCAGCAGCTTAGGGACAGGGTACACAGATACGCAGTATTTT
few	TRBV16	NA	TRBJ1-2	CASSQGHWTAINNYGYTF	TGTGCCAGCAGCCAGGGCCATTGGACAGCGATTAATAACTATGGCTACACCTTC
NA	TRBV9	TRBD1	TRBJ2-7	CASSADRDRVNEQYF	TGTGCCAGCAGCGCCGACCGGGACAGGGTAAACGAGCAGTACTTC
NA	TRBV5-1	TRBD1	TRBJ1-2	CASSLVAGGNGYTF	TGCGCCAGCAGCTTGGTTGCAGGGGGGAATGGCTACACCTTC
NA	TRBV7-9	TRBD1	TRBJ1-2	CASSLTGTGDFNYGYTF	TGTGCCAGCAGCTTGACCGGGACAGGGGATTTCAACTATGGCTACACCTTC